A selection of T cell receptor beta chains follows, all from one sample in a study of CD8+ T cells in alopecia areata. Produced via immunoSEQ multiplex PCR; TCRdb's table is partial and in-frame only. The profile shows a few hundred thousand clones, 65% to 70% of them singletons. This sample comprised CD4+ T cells sorted from blood, obtained at week 0. The receptors derive from a human donor with alopecia areata. Both conserved end residues are part of each CDR3. The D gene is left open where the match is weak. Rows give clone size only sometimes, using once, few, many, or a class for an expanded clone.

j_call	clone_size	v_call	d_call	cdr3_nt	cdr3_aa
TRBJ1-6	.	TRBV5-4	.	TGTGCCAGCAGCTTGGGTGGGCCGTCGCCCCTCCACTTT	CASSLGGPSPLHF
TRBJ2-7	.	TRBV10-3	TRBD1	TGTGCCATCAGGGGACAGGGGGTCTACGAGCAGTACTTC	CAIRGQGVYEQYF
TRBJ2-3	.	TRBV7-2	TRBD2	TGTGCCAGCAGCCCAGGGCGGGGGAGCACAGATACGCAGTATTTT	CASSPGRGSTDTQYF
TRBJ2-7	once	TRBV5-1	.	TGCGCCAGCCGACCTGAACAGGGTAGGGCCTACGAGCAGTACTTC	CASRPEQGRAYEQYF
TRBJ1-5	.	TRBV30	.	TGTGCCTGGAGTGTAGGGTCGGGACACAATCAGCCCCAGCATTTT	CAWSVGSGHNQPQHF
TRBJ2-7	.	TRBV29-1	.	TGCAGCGTTAGGCTGAGCTCCTACGAGCAGTACTTC	CSVRLSSYEQYF
TRBJ1-3	.	TRBV5-1	.	TGCGCCAGCAGCTTGAGCAACTCTGGAAACACCATATATTTT	CASSLSNSGNTIYF
TRBJ1-5	.	TRBV30	.	TGTGCCTGGAGCCCACAGCCAAATCAGCCCCAGCATTTT	CAWSPQPNQPQHF
TRBJ2-2	.	TRBV29-1	.	TGCAGCGTTGACAGGGCGGCCACCGGGGAGCTGTTTTTT	CSVDRAATGELFF
TRBJ2-7	medium-sized	TRBV19	.	TGTGCCAGCTCCCGGGGCAACTACGAGCAGTACTTC	CASSRGNYEQYF
TRBJ2-5	few	TRBV27	TRBD1	TGTGCCAGCAGTTTCGGGACAGGGGGGTTGGAGACCCAGTACTTC	CASSFGTGGLETQYF
TRBJ2-1	.	TRBV6-1	TRBD2	TGTGCCAGCTTCAACGTGGGGGGGTCCTACAATGAGCAGTTCTTC	CASFNVGGSYNEQFF
TRBJ2-7	once	TRBV7-2	TRBD2	TGTGCCAGCAGCTTGCGGACTAGCGGGGCCTACGAGCAGTACTTC	CASSLRTSGAYEQYF
TRBJ2-5	.	TRBV29-1	.	TGCAGCGTTGAAGCAGGTAGCGGATACCCAAGGACCCAGTACTTC	CSVEAGSGYPRTQYF
TRBJ1-1	few	TRBV29-1	.	TGCAGCGTCCACATGGGAGGCACTGAAGCTTTCTTT	CSVHMGGTEAFF
TRBJ1-2	.	TRBV6-6	.	TGTGCCAGCAGTTTGGTCAGGGAGGGGTATGGCTACACCTTC	CASSLVREGYGYTF
TRBJ1-3	few	TRBV5-4	.	TGTGCCAGCAGCTTGGGAACAGAATCTAGAAACACCATATATTTT	CASSLGTESRNTIYF
TRBJ1-1	.	TRBV5-4	.	TGTGCCAGCAGCTTAGGGACGGCCCAAGCTTTCTTT	CASSLGTAQAFF
TRBJ2-5	few	TRBV13	TRBD1	TGTGCCAGCAGCGGAAAGGACAGGTATTCAGAGACCCAGTACTTC	CASSGKDRYSETQYF
TRBJ2-1	.	TRBV2	.	TGTGCCAGCAGTCCCCGGGCGGTAGAGCAGTTCTTC	CASSPRAVEQFF
TRBJ2-5	.	TRBV11-2	TRBD1	TGTGCCAGCAGCCAGGGACAGAGAGAGACCCAGTACTTC	CASSQGQRETQYF
TRBJ2-2	once	TRBV9	.	TGTGCCAGCAGCGTCATGTCGCGCGTTGCCGGGGAGCTGTTTTTT	CASSVMSRVAGELFF
TRBJ2-5	.	TRBV29-1	TRBD2	TGCAGCGGGATAGATAGCGGGACAAAAGAGACCCAGTACTTC	CSGIDSGTKETQYF
TRBJ2-1	once	TRBV18	.	TGTGCCAGCTCACCAAGAACGAAGGGGACCTACAATGAGCAGTTCTTC	CASSPRTKGTYNEQFF
TRBJ2-7	.	TRBV10-3	.	TGTGCCATCAGTGAGTTGGGGGCTGGAACGACACACGAGCAGTACTTC	CAISELGAGTTHEQYF
TRBJ2-5	.	TRBV30	TRBD2	TGTGCCTGTCCCGGGACTAGCGGGGAGACCCAGTACTTC	CACPGTSGETQYF
TRBJ1-4	.	TRBV29-1	.	TGCAGCACTAGGGCGGATGAAAAACTGTTTTTT	CSTRADEKLFF
TRBJ2-5	.	TRBV29-1	.	TGCAGCGCCCACCTAGGGGAGACCCAGTACTTC	CSAHLGETQYF
TRBJ2-7	.	TRBV25-1	.	TGTGCCAGCAGCATACCGGGACAAAAATACGAGCAGTACTTC	CASSIPGQKYEQYF
TRBJ2-3	.	TRBV10-3	.	TGTGCCATCAGTGAGTCGATCGGGGAAACAGATACGCAGTATTTT	CAISESIGETDTQYF
TRBJ2-2	.	TRBV2	TRBD1	TGTGCCACCTCCCGAGCCCGACAGGGGGACTCCACCGGGGAGCTGTTTTTT	CATSRARQGDSTGELFF
TRBJ2-7	.	TRBV11-2	.	TGTGCCAGCAGCTTAGCCCAGCGAACGGGCTACGAGCAGTACTTC	CASSLAQRTGYEQYF
TRBJ2-7	.	TRBV30	.	TGTGCCTGGGTAGGCAGTAAATCCTACGAGCAGTACTTC	CAWVGSKSYEQYF
TRBJ2-5	.	TRBV15	TRBD2	TGTGCCACCAGCAGAACGTGGACTAGCGGGGGAGAAGAGACCCAGTACTTC	CATSRTWTSGGEETQYF
TRBJ2-2	.	TRBV5-1	.	TGCGCCAGCAGAGGAGGGAGTACGAACACCGGGGAGCTGTTTTTT	CASRGGSTNTGELFF
TRBJ2-7	.	TRBV2	TRBD2	TGTGCCAGCAGTGAGGGTCTAGCGGGGACCTACGAGCAGTACTTC	CASSEGLAGTYEQYF
TRBJ2-2	.	TRBV4-2	.	TGTGCCAGCAGCCAAACGGTAGCCGGGGAGCTGTTTTTT	CASSQTVAGELFF
TRBJ1-2	.	TRBV30	.	TGTGCCTGGACAGGACTTGGGGGCTACACCTTC	CAWTGLGGYTF
TRBJ2-1	once	TRBV29-1	.	TGCAGCGTTGACCACGGTGAGCAGTTCTTC	CSVDHGEQFF
TRBJ1-1	.	TRBV25-1	TRBD1	TGTGCCAGCACCCCAGGGGGGGGCACTGAAGCTTTCTTT	CASTPGGGTEAFF
TRBJ1-2	.	TRBV30	.	TGTGCCTGGAGTGTAGTTAACTATGGCTACACCTTC	CAWSVVNYGYTF
TRBJ2-1	.	TRBV11-2	TRBD2	TGTGCCAGCAGCCCCACCGAGCGGGGGGGATACAATGAGCAGTTCTTC	CASSPTERGGYNEQFF
TRBJ1-4	.	TRBV7-9	TRBD1	TGTGCCAGCAGCTTAGGACAGGGGGCTGCAACTAATGAAAAACTGTTTTTT	CASSLGQGAATNEKLFF
TRBJ2-1	.	TRBV15	TRBD2	TGTGCCACCAGCAGAGAGACGGGGAGACTAGCGGGGGGATTCTTC	CATSRETGRLAGGFF
TRBJ1-6	.	TRBV30	.	TGTGCCTGGAGTGTCCACAGCACCCTCCACTTT	CAWSVHSTLHF
TRBJ2-1	.	TRBV29-1	.	TGCAGCGTTGAGGGGGCTGACGGAACCTACAATGAGCAGTTCTTC	CSVEGADGTYNEQFF
TRBJ2-7	few	TRBV6-6	TRBD1	TGTGCCAGCAGGGAACAGGGGAGCTCCTACGAGCAGTACTTC	CASREQGSSYEQYF
TRBJ2-5	few	TRBV30	.	TGTGCCTGGGGACCGGCTGGTTCCACCCAGTACTTC	CAWGPAGSTQYF
TRBJ2-7	.	TRBV7-8	.	TGTGCCAGCAGACCCTTTCCGACAGGTAGCTCCTACGAGCAGTACTTC	CASRPFPTGSSYEQYF
TRBJ1-2	.	TRBV4-2	.	TGTGCCAGCAGCCAAGATTTCGGTAACTATGGCTACACCTTC	CASSQDFGNYGYTF
TRBJ2-7	.	TRBV2	.	TGTGCCAGCAGTGGAGGGAGCTGGTACGAGCAGTACTTC	CASSGGSWYEQYF
TRBJ2-5	.	TRBV29-1	.	TGCAGCGTTGAGGGGGGCAGGGCAACCTTTCAAGAGACCCAGTACTTC	CSVEGGRATFQETQYF
TRBJ1-2	once	TRBV30	.	TGTGCCTGGAGTGAGGACACCCTAATTAACTATGGCTACACCTTC	CAWSEDTLINYGYTF
TRBJ2-5	.	TRBV30	.	TGTGCCTGGAGTGTAAGGAGAGAGACCCAGTACTTC	CAWSVRRETQYF
TRBJ2-3	.	TRBV30	.	TGTGCCTGGAGTAAGCTACAGGGGGGGCTTGAGGGCACAGATACGCAGTATTTT	CAWSKLQGGLEGTDTQYF
TRBJ1-1	.	TRBV19	TRBD1	TGTGCCAGTAGTCCAAGGACAGGGCCCACTGAAGCTTTCTTT	CASSPRTGPTEAFF
TRBJ2-1	once	TRBV5-4	.	TGTGCCAGCAGCTTGCAAGGGGGTTATGATGAGCAGTTCTTC	CASSLQGGYDEQFF
TRBJ2-5	.	TRBV5-6	.	TGTGCCAGCGGATGGGACGGCAAAGAGACCCAGTACTTC	CASGWDGKETQYF
TRBJ2-1	.	TRBV4-1	TRBD1	TGCGCCAGCAGCCAACAAACAGGGGTCACCTACAATGAGCAGTTCTTC	CASSQQTGVTYNEQFF
TRBJ2-1	.	TRBV29-1	TRBD2	TGCAGCGTTGAGCTAGCGGGGAGTTACAATGAGCAGTTCTTC	CSVELAGSYNEQFF